One sample yielded the 3 T cell receptor beta chains listed below, sequenced in a study of T cell responses to AZD1222 COVID-19 vaccine. TCRdb's copy holds only in-frame clones and misses some; the assay was immunoSEQ multiplex PCR. In the table there are 200,000 or so clones, 70% to 90% of which are singletons. This sample comprised peripheral blood, obtained on day 0 of AZD1222 vaccination. The receptors were sampled from an adult in good health.

CDR3 loop: CASTTYTEAFF. In DNA, the CDR3 is TGTGCCAGCACCACGTACACTGAAGCTTTCTTT. V usage is TRBV2 and J usage is TRBJ1-1; D is unclear. The germline gives CDR1 SNHLY, CDR2 FYNNEI. CDR3 length equals 11 residues. V gave up 7 bases and J gave up 3 bases, with 6 bases separating them.

This clone was observed once. V and J are TRBV6-1 and TRBJ1-3; 7 nucleotides agree with TRBD1. V was pared by 3 bases and J by 2 bases, with 13 bases of the junction left unmatched. Germline loops: CDR1 MNHNS, CDR2 SASEGT. The CDR3 consists of 18 residues. The CDR3 DNA is TGTGCCAGCAGTGACAAGTTACAGGGGACCCTAACTGGAAACACCATATATTTT. Translated, it gives CASSDKLQGTLTGNTIYF.

The chain links TRBV28 to TRBJ2-3, with D tentatively TRBD2 (7 bases). The CDR3 runs 15 residues. Germline loops: CDR1 MDHEN, CDR2 SYDVKM. The V end was cut by 8 bases, the J end by 2 bases, with 17 bases between. The CDR3 region is CASRRGAAITDTQYF. The CDR3 region has the DNA TGTGCCAGCCGCCGGGGGGCAGCCATCACAGATACGCAGTATTTT.